Described below is a single T cell receptor beta chain sequence and its context. The ends lost 10 bases at V and 4 bases at J; junction bases unmatched: 9. The V gene's germline CDR1 is MDHEN and CDR2 SYDVKM. The CDR3 spans 13 residues. The data belong to a study of blood T cells in healthy people across ages. Each donor was a healthy Caucasian individual from Russia, aged roughly 6 to 90. Through a sample-barcoded 5' primer and a J-beta primer mix, a second PCR was run for roughly 6 to 11 cycles. TCRdb passed the 5' RACE reads through MiXCR, listing each CDR3 protein once. Among hundreds of thousands of distinct CDR3 sequences listed, approximately 30% were seen once.

V is TRBV28 and J is TRBJ2-7; 8 positions match TRBD2. The receptor was derived from an elderly woman in good health. Input material: blood. The CDR3, as DNA: TGTGCCACGGGAGGGACACCTCTTTACGAGCAGTACTTC. Residues: CATGGTPLYEQYF.